A single sample gave rise to the 32 T cell receptor beta chains below, sequenced in a study of blood T cells in healthy people across ages. With a J-beta primer mix and a sample-barcoded 5' primer, a second PCR ran about 7 to 12 cycles. MiXCR, run by TCRdb on the 5' RACE reads, gives a single entry per CDR3 protein. This sample has just under 900,000 distinct CDR3 sequences, with 29% found just once. Sequencing input: blood. These receptors all come from a woman of 80 years or more in good health.

This clonotype was detected ten times or more. The V gene is TRBV20-1, the J gene TRBJ1-2, with D possibly matching TRBD1 (5 bases). V was trimmed by 6 bases and J by 2 bases, leaving 13 bases between them. The germline V gene encodes CDR1 DFQATT and CDR2 SNEGSKA (reference sequence). This CDR3 region has 13 residues. The CDR3 loop reads CSAPSGDNYGYTF. The CDR3 DNA is TGCAGTGCCCCGTCCGGGGACAACTATGGCTACACCTTC.

This clonotype was detected ten times or more. This chain joins TRBV24-1 and TRBJ2-1; 7 positions match TRBD1. This CDR3 is built from 16 residues. Germline V gene data show CDR1 as KGHDR and CDR2 as SFDVKD. V lost 3 bases to trimming and J lost 6 bases; unmatched junction nucleotides: 10. The CDR3 protein is CATSDRNRGRGNEQFF. For the CDR3, the DNA is TGTGCCACCAGTGATCGCAACAGGGGTCGGGGCAATGAGCAGTTCTTC.

This clonotype occurred many times. V is TRBV20-1 and J is TRBJ2-5, with 10 bases matching TRBD2. The V segment lost 4 bases and the J segment 4 bases; nucleotides outside the gene matches: 9. Looked up from germline, CDR1 is DFQATT and CDR2 is SNEGSKA (reference sequence). This CDR3 has 15 amino acids. CDR3 sequence: CSATSPSGGPETQYF. In DNA form, the CDR3 reads TGCAGTGCTACATCCCCTAGCGGGGGCCCAGAGACCCAGTACTTC.

The CDR3 bases are TGTGCCAGCAGCTTAGAGGGGGGGACAGGGGCAAATGAGCAGTTCTTC. It is translated as CASSLEGGTGANEQFF. This chain connects TRBV7-2 to TRBJ2-1, with 10 bases aligning to TRBD1. Germline lookup yields CDR1 SGHTA and CDR2 FQGNSA. The CDR3 is 16 residues long. Trimming removed 1 base from V and 7 bases from J; junction bases left unmatched: 7.

This clonotype was picked up many times. The V and J genes are TRBV21-1 and TRBJ2-5. TRBV21-1 is reported as a pseudogene. The CDR3 has 16 residues. CDR3 nucleotide sequence: TGTGCCAGCAGCAAATGGTCAGTAGTGGACCAAGAGACCCAGTACTTC. This sequence encodes CASSKWSVVDQETQYF.

This clonotype was counted many times. This CDR3 reads CATSSGTGEYIQYF. The DNA for the CDR3 is TGTGCCACCAGCAGCGGGACAGGGGAGTACATTCAGTACTTC. The rearrangement joins TRBV15 to TRBJ2-4; 10 bases line up with TRBD1. This CDR3 region has 14 residues. The germline V gene encodes CDR1 LNHNV and CDR2 YYDKDF (reference sequence). The junction had 4 bases not matched to a gene; V was cut back by 3 bases and J by 8 bases.

This chain connects TRBV6-1 to TRBJ2-2; D possibly corresponds to TRBD1 (6 bases). This CDR3 has 15 residues. Germline V CDR1 and CDR2: MNHNS, SASEGT. Trimming pared 4 bases from V and 1 base from J, leaving 10 bases between. CDR3 sequence: CASSGGLWNTGELFF. The CDR3 nucleotides read TGTGCCAGCAGTGGGGGGCTGTGGAACACCGGGGAGCTGTTTTTT.

This clonotype was observed once. The CDR3 region has the DNA TGTGCCAGCAGGCCCGGGACTAGCGGGGCACAAGAGACCCAGTACTTC. It specifies CASRPGTSGAQETQYF. The rearrangement links TRBV12-3 or TRBV12-4 to TRBJ2-5; 13 bases are a match to TRBD2. Trimming cost V 6 bases and J 2 bases; bases outside gene matches: 6. This CDR3 has 16 amino acids.

J is TRBJ2-1 and V is TRBV11-3, with 16 bases matching TRBD2. Germline-derived CDR1 and CDR2 are SGHNT and YENEEA. The CDR3 loop spans 19 amino acids. V was pared by 4 bases and J by 3 bases, with 9 bases of the junction left unmatched. CDR3 protein: CASSSAPGTSGGGYNEQFF. Here the CDR3 DNA reads TGTGCCAGCAGCTCAGCTCCCGGGACTAGCGGGGGGGGCTACAATGAGCAGTTCTTC. The full variable domain, in which reference TRBV11-3 and TRBJ2-1 provide the parts outside the CDR3, is EAGVVQSPRYKIIEKKQPVAFWCNPISGHNTLYWYLQNLGQGPELLIRYENEEAVDDSQLPKDRFSAERLKGVDSTLKIQPAELGDSAVYLCASSSAPGTSGGGYNEQFFGPGTRLTVL.

This clonotype was recorded many times. The chain couples TRBV7-2 to TRBJ1-1, with D perhaps TRBD1 (6 bases). From germline, CDR1 is SGHTA and CDR2 FQGNSA. Between the trimmed V and J ends, which lost 6 bases and 1 base, there was a span of 9 bases. The CDR3 loop spans 13 amino acids. As DNA, the CDR3 is TGTGCCAGCAGGACAGGCCGGAACACTGAAGCTTTCTTT. Translating it yields CASRTGRNTEAFF.

This clonotype was detected many times. The chain joins TRBV3-1 to TRBJ2-1, with 8 nucleotides matching TRBD1. Germline loops: CDR1 LGHDT, CDR2 YNNKEL (reference sequence). V lost 4 bases and J lost 7; bases outside the gene matches: 3. The CDR3 loop spans 13 amino acids. The CDR3 here is CASSRDRGNEQFF. The CDR3 region has the DNA TGTGCCAGCAGCCGAGACAGGGGTAATGAGCAGTTCTTC.

This clonotype was detected a few times. A much more abundant neighbour one base away suggests this may be a read error. The chain combines TRBV7-2 with TRBJ1-2; 7 bases are shared with TRBD1. CDR3 length: 17 residues. Per germline, CDR1 SGHTA and CDR2 FQGNSA. The V and J ends lost 5 bases and 6 bases, in that order; junction bases with no gene match: 18. CDR3 loop: CASSRSAGGTGGHGYTF. The CDR3 DNA sequence: TGTGCCAGCAGCAGGTCGGCAGGGGGTACAGGAGGGCATGGCTACACCTTC.

The chain employs TRBV25-1 and TRBJ2-3; no firm D call. The CDR3 covers 16 residues. Looked up from germline, CDR1 is MGHDK and CDR2 is SYGVNS. With 11 bases removed from V and 1 base from J, the gap between germline ends came to 22 bases. CDR3 nucleotides: TGTGCCTGCGAGCTGCCGTTCACTGCTGGCACAGATACGCAGTATTTT. Protein sequence: CACELPFTAGTDTQYF.

The chain links TRBV5-1 to TRBJ2-2; no clear D gene. Germline CDR1 and CDR2: SGHRS and YFSETQ. V was shortened by 3 bases and J by 3 bases, with 9 bases between the two germline ends. CDR3 length: 14 residues. CDR3 protein: CASSSTLDTGELFF. The CDR3 DNA follows: TGCGCCAGCAGCTCTACATTGGACACCGGGGAGCTGTTTTTT.

This chain links TRBV10-2 with TRBJ1-5, with D unresolved. The CDR3 consists of 16 residues. Germline CDR1 is WSHSY and CDR2 is SAAADI. Trimming took off 5 bases at V and 1 base at J, with 15 bases between the two ends. The CDR3 loop reads CASSQAQPGSNQPQHF. The CDR3 DNA sequence: TGCGCCAGCAGTCAAGCTCAGCCGGGGAGCAATCAGCCCCAGCATTTT.

A note on this clonotype: Possible read error: a much larger clone is one base away. V gene TRBV7-2 combines with J gene TRBJ2-7; a weak D match, TRBD1 (6 bases). Deletions cut 7 bases from V and 7 bases from J, with 20 bases between. This CDR3 is 14 amino acids long. Germline V lookup: CDR1 SGHTA, CDR2 FQGNSA. In DNA form, the CDR3 reads TGTGCCAGCAACGCCTACAGGGTTCTGGGTGAGCAGTACTTC. This encodes CASNAYRVLGEQYF.

As concerns this clonotype: The junction shows a germline mismatch at one end, possibly a read error. V gene TRBV7-2 combines with J gene TRBJ1-2; D not resolved. The germline gives CDR1 SGHTA, CDR2 FQGNSA. This CDR3 is 15 amino acids long. CDR3 protein: CASNLRRAMNYGYTF. DNA of the CDR3: TGTGCCAGCAACTTAAGGAGGGCGATGAACTATGGCTACACCTTC.

The genes are TRBV6-5 and TRBJ1-1, with D uncertain. CDR3 length equals 15 residues. From germline, CDR1 is MNHEY and CDR2 SVGAGI. Trimming left V 6 bases short and J 3 bases short, with 17 bases between. The CDR3 bases are TGTGCCAGCAGACAGACGGCCGGACTGGACACTGAAGCTTTCTTT. Protein: CASRQTAGLDTEAFF.

This clonotype has at least ten counts. V and J are TRBV20-1 and TRBJ2-5; TRBD2 matches 10 bases. After removal of 3 bases from V and 1 base from J, the junction contained 5 bases not matched to a gene. Germline values: CDR1 DFQATT, CDR2 SNEGSKA (reference sequence). This CDR3 spans 15 amino acids. CDR3 DNA: TGCAGTGCTAGCGGGACTAGCGCCTCCCAAGAGACCCAGTACTTC. Translation gives CSASGTSASQETQYF.

This clonotype has more than one count but fewer than ten. It may be a read error: a sequence one base away is much more abundant. The CDR3 DNA sequence: TGCAGCCACAAGGGCCTGCTAGCGGGAGGCAGTGAGACCCAGTTCTTC. Translation gives CSHKGLLAGGSETQFF. V gene TRBV29-1 combines with J gene TRBJ2-1; 11 nucleotides align to TRBD2. CDR3 length: 16 residues. Germline CDR1 is SQVTM and CDR2 is ANQGSEA. Trimming took 8 bases from V and 13 from J; bases not matched to a gene: 22.

With respect to this clonotype: This may be a read error, as it is one base from a much larger clone. Likely a read error: the CDR3 ends without its conserved phenylalanine or tryptophan. V gene TRBV7-2 combines with J gene TRBJ2-1; 12 bases match TRBD2. The V gene end was trimmed by 5 bases and the J gene end by 9 bases; junction bases not matched to a gene: 8. There are 15 residues in the CDR3. Germline V lookup: CDR1 SGHTA, CDR2 FQGNSA. The CDR3 region has the DNA TGTGCCAGCAGCGCAAGCACTAGCGGGGGGTTTGAGCAGTTCGTC. Translating it yields CASSASTSGGFEQFV.

In its sample, this clonotype was seen once. The chain is built from TRBV24-1 and TRBJ2-3; D uncertain. CDR1 and CDR2 (germline): KGHDR, SFDVKD. The CDR3 spans 12 residues. Between the trimmed V and J ends, which lost 3 bases and 6 bases, there was a span of 6 bases. Here the CDR3 reads CATSDSRDTQYF. The CDR3 nucleotides read TGTGCCACCAGTGATAGTAGGGATACGCAGTATTTT.

For this clonotype: This may be a read error: a much more frequent sequence differs by one nucleotide. This sequence joins TRBV20-1 and TRBJ1-2; 7 bases agree with TRBD1. The ends lost 4 bases at V and 6 bases at J; junction bases unmatched: 17. The CDR3 loop spans 16 amino acids. Germline V gives CDR1 DFQATT, CDR2 SNEGSKA (reference sequence). The CDR3 region is CSATPDRVKGSHGYTF. The DNA of the CDR3 is TGCAGTGCTACTCCTGACAGGGTTAAAGGTAGCCATGGCTACACCTTC.

Details on this clonotype: A read error is possible here, since a much larger clone lies one base away. J is TRBJ2-6 and V is TRBV7-6; 8 bases match TRBD1. The V and J ends lost 5 bases and 0 bases, in that order; junction bases with no gene match: 9. The length of the CDR3 is 18 residues. Germline V gene lookup returns CDR1 SGHVS and CDR2 FNYEAQ. The CDR3 bases are TGTGCCAGCAGCGGGCCGGGACAGGCCCTCTCTGGGGCCAACGTCCTGACTTTC. This codes for CASSGPGQALSGANVLTF.

This clonotype appeared many times. This rearrangement joins TRBV7-2 to TRBJ2-7; 8 bases map to TRBD1. Germline trimming cut 5 bases from V and 2 bases from J; bases unmatched to any gene: 11. Per germline, CDR1 SGHTA and CDR2 FQGNSA. The CDR3 has 16 residues. CDR3 nucleotide sequence: TGTGCCAGCAGCCCCCGCGGAGGACAGGGTCCCTACGAGCAGTACTTC. Translated: CASSPRGGQGPYEQYF.

In this sample, this clonotype turned up many times. The chain uses TRBV4-3 and TRBJ1-2; D is uncertain. The CDR3 is made up of 13 amino acids. The germline gives CDR1 LGHNA, CDR2 YSLEER. V was cut by 0 bases and J by 4 bases, with 6 bases left in between. The chain's CDR3 is CASSQEAGYGYTF. The CDR3 nucleotides read TGCGCCAGCAGCCAAGAAGCGGGCTATGGCTACACCTTC.

This rearrangement joins TRBV7-2 to TRBJ1-1; D perhaps matches TRBD1 (6 bases). The germline V gene encodes CDR1 SGHTA and CDR2 FQGNSA. This CDR3 spans 15 amino acids. V was trimmed by 5 bases and J by 4 bases, leaving 17 bases between them. CDR3 region: CASSKMAGGGTEAFF. The CDR3 DNA is TGTGCCAGCAGCAAGATGGCAGGAGGGGGCACTGAAGCTTTCTTT. Drawing the rest from reference TRBV7-2 and TRBJ1-1, the complete variable domain is GAGVSQSPSNKVTEKGKDVELRCDPISGHTALYWYRQSLGQGLEFLIYFQGNSAPDKSGLPSDRFSAERTGGSVSTLTIQRTQQEDSAVYLCASSKMAGGGTEAFFGQGTRLTVV.

Points on this clonotype: Its ends do not fully match the called genes, so a read error is possible. This chain links TRBV20-1 with TRBJ1-5; D unclear. Germline V gene data show CDR1 as DFQATT and CDR2 as SNEGSKA (reference sequence). This CDR3 contains 12 residues. This chain's CDR3 is CRAKSGSQPQHF. The CDR3 DNA reads as TGCAGGGCTAAGAGCGGAAGTCAGCCCCAGCATTTT.

This clonotype was detected many times. V gene TRBV6-2 or TRBV6-3 combines with J gene TRBJ2-5; D may be TRBD1 (6 bases). V was shortened by 1 base and J by 2 bases, with 23 bases between the two germline ends. CDR3 size: 19 residues. Germline V CDR1 and CDR2: MNHEY, SVGEGT. The CDR3 DNA sequence: TGTGCCAGCAGTTACTACAGACACAGGGACGTGCCCCTACAAGAGACCCAGTACTTC. It is translated as CASSYYRHRDVPLQETQYF.

This clonotype was counted at least ten times. The J gene is TRBJ2-3, the V gene TRBV12-3 or TRBV12-4; tentative D call: TRBD1 (5 bases). The CDR3 totals 18 residues. The germline V and J ends were trimmed by 3 bases and 0 bases, with 19 bases remaining between them. The CDR3 is CASSFDIGVSSSTDTQYF. DNA of the CDR3: TGTGCCAGCAGTTTCGATATAGGGGTATCCTCTAGCACAGATACGCAGTATTTT.

The chain couples TRBV11-3 to TRBJ1-1; perhaps TRBD1 as D (5 bases). There are 17 residues in the CDR3. Trimming removed 5 bases at V and 0 bases at J, with 19 bases between. Germline V lookup: CDR1 SGHNT, CDR2 YENEEA. The CDR3 DNA reads as TGTGCCAGCAGCGCCGCCGGCGCAGGGACGGTGAACACTGAAGCTTTCTTT. It is translated as CASSAAGAGTVNTEAFF.

This clonotype was found once. This may arise from a read error, as a much more abundant clone is one base away. This chain links TRBV5-1 with TRBJ1-2; no firm D call. The CDR3 consists of 15 residues. Trimming removed 3 bases at V and 8 bases at J, with 20 bases between. Germline CDR1 reads SGHRS; CDR2 reads YFSETQ. CDR3 sequence: CASSWAPMVELGYTF. The CDR3 DNA reads as TGCGCCAGCAGCTGGGCCCCCATGGTAGAATTGGGCTACACCTTC.